Listed here is a single T cell receptor beta chain. Its matching antigen is unknown. The entry originates in a study of shared clonotypes between healthy human individuals. Study-wide points: Non-shared clonotypes displayed generation probabilities falling below those of clonotypes present in all four donors. Sampling covered blood only; tissue repertoires likely differ. In general, naive subsets displayed greater estimated richness than memory subsets did.

V lost 1 base, J lost 0 bases, and 8 bases lay in between. CDR3 size: 14 residues. Germline V gene data show CDR1 as SGHRS and CDR2 as YFSETQ. Repertoires were generated with immunoSEQ multiplex PCR, while TCRdb's copy carries only in-frame clones and drops some. The data contain around 1,100,000 clones, around 77% of them singletons. The chain couples TRBV5-1 to TRBJ2-7; D is unclear. Specimen: memory CD4+ T cells from PBMCs. Subset described: CD45RA-negative fraction. The TCR was taken from a young man in good health. Some clones in this sample may be carry-over from other donors' samples. As DNA, the CDR3 is TGCGCCAGCAGCTTGTGGGCGGACTCCTACGAGCAGTACTTC. Translated, it gives CASSLWADSYEQYF.